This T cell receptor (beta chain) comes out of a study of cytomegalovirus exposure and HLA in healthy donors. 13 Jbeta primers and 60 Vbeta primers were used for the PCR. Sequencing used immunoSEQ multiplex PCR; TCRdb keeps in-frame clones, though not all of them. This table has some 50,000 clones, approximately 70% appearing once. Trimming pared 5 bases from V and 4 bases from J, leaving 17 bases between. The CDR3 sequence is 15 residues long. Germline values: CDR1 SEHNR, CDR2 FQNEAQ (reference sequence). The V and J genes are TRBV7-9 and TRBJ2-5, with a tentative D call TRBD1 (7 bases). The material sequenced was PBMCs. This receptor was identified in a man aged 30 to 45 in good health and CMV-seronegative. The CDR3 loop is CASSTQQGRGETQYF. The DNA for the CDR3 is TGTGCCAGCAGCACGCAACAGGGGCGGGGAGAGACCCAGTACTTC. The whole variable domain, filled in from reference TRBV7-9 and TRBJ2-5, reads DTGVSQNPRHKITKRGQNVTFRCDPISEHNRLYWYRQTLGQGPEFLTYFQNEAQLEKSRLLSDRFSAERPKGSFSTLEIQRTEQGDSAMYLCASSTQQGRGETQYFGPGTRLLVL.